The clone carrying this TCR beta chain was counted many times. Per individual sample, total RNA of at least 5 micrograms was extracted. The data originate from a study of blood T cells in healthy people across ages. CDR1 is MDHEN and CDR2 is SYDVKM in the germline V gene. With 6 bases clipped from V and 7 bases from J, the junction kept 6 bases outside the gene matches. The CDR3 has 12 residues. The authors ran a second PCR of 7 to 11 cycles using a sample-barcoded 5' primer and a J-beta primer mix. TCRdb used MiXCR to reprocess the 5' RACE reads, holding one entry per CDR3 protein. This sample carries around 790,000 distinct CDR3 sequences, about 42% of them seen once, and the ten largest clones take approximately 19%.

The clonotype originates from a man between 60 and 70 years old in good health. The material sequenced was blood. The chain combines TRBV28 with TRBJ2-7; 7 positions match TRBD1. Written as DNA, the CDR3 is TGTGCCAGCAGGTTCCCAGGGGGAGAGCAGTACTTC. This translates into CASRFPGGEQYF.